These 7 T cell receptor beta chains were sequenced from one sample in a study of blood T cell repertoires in COVID-19. Sequencing used immunoSEQ multiplex PCR; TCRdb keeps in-frame clones, though not all of them. The repertoire includes about 280,000 clones, roughly 80% of them detected once, and about 5% sits in the top ten. Sequenced input: PBMCs or T cells enriched from blood (not recorded which). Every receptor here comes from a man in his forties who had been exposed to COVID-19.

This chain links TRBV2 with TRBJ1-5; D unclear. V shed 8 bases and J shed 1 base, with 6 bases lying between them. CDR3 length equals 12 residues. Germline CDR1 and CDR2: SNHLY and FYNNEI. In nucleotides, the CDR3 is TGTGCCAGCCGGAGAAGCAATCAGCCCCAGCATTTT. It translates to CASRRSNQPQHF.

V usage is TRBV28 and J usage is TRBJ1-1; D might be TRBD1 (5 bases). V was clipped by 6 bases and J by 1 base, with 15 bases between them. This CDR3 comprises 15 residues. Germline V gene data show CDR1 as MDHEN and CDR2 as SYDVKM. Written as DNA, the CDR3 is TGTGCCAGCAGCCTAACCGTTACAGGGAACACTGAAGCTTTCTTT. It encodes CASSLTVTGNTEAFF.

The gene calls are TRBV24-1 and TRBJ2-3; weak D call: TRBD2 (5 bases). The germline V and J ends were trimmed by 4 bases and 2 bases, with 9 bases remaining between them. Germline V gene data show CDR1 as KGHDR and CDR2 as SFDVKD. The CDR3 is 14 residues long. The CDR3 here is CATSDPGLTDTQYF. The CDR3 DNA reads TGTGCCACCAGTGACCCCGGACTCACAGATACGCAGTATTTT.

The CDR3 coding sequence is TGTGCCAGCAGCCAGACACCCAAGAACACTGAAGCTTTCTTT. Its translation: CASSQTPKNTEAFF. V gene TRBV3-1 (or the pseudogene TRBV3-2) combines with J gene TRBJ1-1; D is unclear. V gave up 3 bases and J gave up 1 base, with 9 bases separating them. This CDR3 region has 14 residues. Germline CDR1 and CDR2: LGHDT and YNNKEL (reference sequence).

This sequence joins TRBV5-1 and TRBJ1-5; D possibly corresponds to TRBD1 (6 bases). The CDR3 is made up of 14 amino acids. Germline values: CDR1 SGHRS, CDR2 YFSETQ. Trimming took 4 bases from V and 7 from J, leaving 15 bases between them. The CDR3, as DNA: TGCGCCAGCAGCCTGGAGGGGCAGGGGCAGCCCCAGCATTTT. Translated: CASSLEGQGQPQHF.

The chain links TRBV21-1 to TRBJ1-1; TRBD1 reflects the table's D call only, with no check against the DNA. TRBV21-1 is assigned pseudogene status. The CDR3 has 14 amino acids. The CDR3 nucleotides are TGTGCCAGCAGCAATACAGGGTCCCCCTTGGGGGCTTTCTTT. Translation gives CASSNTGSPLGAFF.

The gene calls are TRBV5-8 and TRBJ1-6; D might be TRBD1 (5 bases). V was clipped by 3 bases and J by 3 bases, with 13 bases between them. The germline V gene encodes CDR1 SGHTS and CDR2 YDEGEE. The CDR3 totals 16 residues. CDR3 sequence (DNA): TGTGCCAGCAGCTCTAGAGGGACTGTCTATAATTCACCCCTCCACTTT. Encoded protein: CASSSRGTVYNSPLHF.